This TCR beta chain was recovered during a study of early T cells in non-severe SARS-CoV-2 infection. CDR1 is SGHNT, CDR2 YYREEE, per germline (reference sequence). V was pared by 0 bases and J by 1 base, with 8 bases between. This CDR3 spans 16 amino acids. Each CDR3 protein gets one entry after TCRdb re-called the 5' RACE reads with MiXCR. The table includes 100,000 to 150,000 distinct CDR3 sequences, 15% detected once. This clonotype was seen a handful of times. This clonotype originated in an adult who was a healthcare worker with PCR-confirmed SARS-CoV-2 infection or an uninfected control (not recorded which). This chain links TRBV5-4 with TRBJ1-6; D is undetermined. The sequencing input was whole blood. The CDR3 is CASSLGSRSYNSPLHF. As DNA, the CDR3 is TGTGCCAGCAGCTTGGGCTCGCGGTCCTATAATTCACCCCTCCACTTT.